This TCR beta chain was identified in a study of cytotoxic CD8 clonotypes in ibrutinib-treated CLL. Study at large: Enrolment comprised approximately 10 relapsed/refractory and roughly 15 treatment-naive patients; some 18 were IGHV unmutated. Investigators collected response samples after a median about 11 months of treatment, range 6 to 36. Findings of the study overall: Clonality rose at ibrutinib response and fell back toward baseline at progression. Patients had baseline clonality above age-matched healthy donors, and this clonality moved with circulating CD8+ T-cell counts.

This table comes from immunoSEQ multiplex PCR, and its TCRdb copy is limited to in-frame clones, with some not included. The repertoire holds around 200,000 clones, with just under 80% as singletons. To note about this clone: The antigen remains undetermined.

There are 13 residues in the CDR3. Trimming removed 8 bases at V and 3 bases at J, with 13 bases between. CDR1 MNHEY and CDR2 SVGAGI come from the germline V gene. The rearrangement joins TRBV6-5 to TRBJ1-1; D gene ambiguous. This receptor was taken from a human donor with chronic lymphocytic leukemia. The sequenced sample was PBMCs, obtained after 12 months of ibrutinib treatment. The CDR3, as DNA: TGTGCCAGCCGAGGTAGCTGGGACACTGAAGCTTTCTTT. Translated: CASRGSWDTEAFF.